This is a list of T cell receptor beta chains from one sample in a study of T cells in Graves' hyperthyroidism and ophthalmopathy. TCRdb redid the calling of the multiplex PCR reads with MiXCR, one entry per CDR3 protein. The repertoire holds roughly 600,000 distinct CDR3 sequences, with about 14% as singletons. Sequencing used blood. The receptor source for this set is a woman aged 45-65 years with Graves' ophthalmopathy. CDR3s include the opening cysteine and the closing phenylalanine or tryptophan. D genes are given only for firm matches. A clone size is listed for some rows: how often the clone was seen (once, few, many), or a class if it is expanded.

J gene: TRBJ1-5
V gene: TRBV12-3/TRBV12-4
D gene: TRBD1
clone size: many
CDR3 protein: CASRFDRGSNQPQHF
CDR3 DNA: TGTGCCAGCAGATTTGACAGGGGTAGCAATCAGCCCCAGCATTTT

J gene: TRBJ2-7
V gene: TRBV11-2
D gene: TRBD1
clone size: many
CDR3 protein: CASSLGLGDRPYEQYF
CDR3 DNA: TGTGCCAGCAGCTTAGGGTTGGGGGACAGACCCTACGAGCAGTACTTC

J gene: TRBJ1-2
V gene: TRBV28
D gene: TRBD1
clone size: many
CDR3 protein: CASSPSGQGGNYGYTF
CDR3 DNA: TGTGCCAGCAGTCCATCGGGACAGGGTGGTAACTATGGCTACACCTTC

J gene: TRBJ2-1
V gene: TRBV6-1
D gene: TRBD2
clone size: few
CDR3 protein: CASSESGGLAGGYNEQFF
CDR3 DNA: TGTGCCAGCAGTGAATCGGGGGGTCTGGCGGGGGGATACAATGAGCAGTTCTTC

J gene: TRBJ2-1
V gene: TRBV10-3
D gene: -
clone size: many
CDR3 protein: CAISETSYNEQFF
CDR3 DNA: TGTGCCATCAGTGAAACTAGCTACAATGAGCAGTTCTTC

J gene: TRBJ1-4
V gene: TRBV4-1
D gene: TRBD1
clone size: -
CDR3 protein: CASSQDRTGGTNEKLFF
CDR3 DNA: TGCGCCAGCAGCCAAGATCGGACAGGGGGCACTAATGAAAAACTGTTTTTT

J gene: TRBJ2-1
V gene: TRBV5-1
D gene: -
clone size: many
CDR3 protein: CASSLEDNEQFF
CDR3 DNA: TGCGCCAGCAGCTTGGAGGACAATGAGCAGTTCTTC

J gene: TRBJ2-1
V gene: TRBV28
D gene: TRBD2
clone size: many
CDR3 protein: CASSLWGGLAEFSRSYNEQFF
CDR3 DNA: TGTGCCAGCAGCCTGTGGGGGGGACTAGCGGAATTTTCGCGGAGCTACAATGAGCAGTTCTTC

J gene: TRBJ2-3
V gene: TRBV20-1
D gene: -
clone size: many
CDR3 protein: CSASRLASTDTQYF
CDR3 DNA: TGCAGTGCTAGTCGCCTAGCGAGCACAGATACGCAGTATTTT

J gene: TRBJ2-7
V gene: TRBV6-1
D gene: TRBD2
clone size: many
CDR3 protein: CASSEGTGGYEQYF
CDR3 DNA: TGTGCCAGCAGTGAAGGAACGGGAGGCTACGAGCAGTACTTC

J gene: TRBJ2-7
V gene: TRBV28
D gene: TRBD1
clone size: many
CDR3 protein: CASSLRGRTYEQYF
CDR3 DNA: TGTGCCAGCAGTCTCAGGGGGCGGACCTACGAGCAGTACTTC

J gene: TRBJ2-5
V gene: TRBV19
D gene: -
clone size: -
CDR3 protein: CASSIDLVRVETQYF
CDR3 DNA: TGTGCCAGTAGTATAGACCTAGTTCGAGTGGAGACCCAGTACTTC

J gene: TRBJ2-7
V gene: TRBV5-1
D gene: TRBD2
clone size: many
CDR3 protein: CASSLPFDPLAGLSYEQYF
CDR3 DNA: TGCGCCAGCAGCTTGCCCTTCGATCCGCTAGCGGGCCTCTCCTACGAGCAGTACTTC

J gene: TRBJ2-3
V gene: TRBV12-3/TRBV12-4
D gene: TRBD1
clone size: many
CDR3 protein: CASSLGQGGSDTQYF
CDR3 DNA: TGTGCCAGCAGCCTCGGACAGGGGGGGTCAGATACGCAGTATTTT

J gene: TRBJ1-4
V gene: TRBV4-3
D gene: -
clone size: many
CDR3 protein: CASSQEHRALEKLFF
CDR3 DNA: TGCGCCAGCAGCCAAGAGCACAGAGCCCTAGAAAAACTGTTTTTT

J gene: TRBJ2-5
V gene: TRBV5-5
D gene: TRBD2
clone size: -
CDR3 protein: CASSLRLAGYGAQETQYF
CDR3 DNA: TGTGCCAGCAGCTTGCGTCTAGCGGGATACGGCGCCCAAGAGACCCAGTACTTC

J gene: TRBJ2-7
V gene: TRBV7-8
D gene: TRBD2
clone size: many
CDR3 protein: CASSLGGGSFLGEQYF
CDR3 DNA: TGTGCCAGCAGCTTAGGGGGCGGGAGTTTTCTAGGCGAGCAGTACTTC

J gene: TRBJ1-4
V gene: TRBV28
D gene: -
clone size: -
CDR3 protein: CASSARRGGNEKLFF
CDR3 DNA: TGTGCCAGCAGTGCTAGACGGGGGGGGAATGAAAAACTGTTTTTT

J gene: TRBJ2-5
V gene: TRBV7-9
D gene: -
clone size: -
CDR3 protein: CASSLVFLETQYF
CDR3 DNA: TGTGCCAGCAGCCTCGTTTTTTTAGAGACCCAGTACTTC

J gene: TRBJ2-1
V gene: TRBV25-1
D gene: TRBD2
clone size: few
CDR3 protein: CASSELSNRDPTPRLAGVGEQFF
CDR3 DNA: TGTGCCAGCAGTGAATTATCTAACCGAGACCCCACCCCAAGACTAGCGGGAGTGGGCGAGCAGTTCTTC

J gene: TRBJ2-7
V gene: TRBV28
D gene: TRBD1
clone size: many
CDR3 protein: CASSRYRGDDEQYF
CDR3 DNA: TGTGCCAGCAGTAGATACAGGGGGGACGACGAGCAGTACTTC

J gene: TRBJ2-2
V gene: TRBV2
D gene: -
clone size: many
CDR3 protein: CASKYTGELFF
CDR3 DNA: TGTGCCAGTAAATACACCGGGGAGCTGTTTTTT

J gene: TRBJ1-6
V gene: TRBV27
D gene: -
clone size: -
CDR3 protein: CASTNAGDAYNSPLHF
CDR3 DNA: TGTGCCAGCACCAACGCAGGGGACGCCTATAATTCACCCCTCCACTTT

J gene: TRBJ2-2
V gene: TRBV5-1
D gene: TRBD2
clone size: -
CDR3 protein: CASSISGRLDGELFF
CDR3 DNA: TGCGCCAGCAGCATTAGCGGGAGATTAGACGGGGAGCTGTTTTTT

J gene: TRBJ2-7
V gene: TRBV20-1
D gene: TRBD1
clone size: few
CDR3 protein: CSARDLRQGSHEQYF
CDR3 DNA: TGCAGTGCTAGAGACTTGCGACAGGGGTCCCACGAGCAGTACTTC

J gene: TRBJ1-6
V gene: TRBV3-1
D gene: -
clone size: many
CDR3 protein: CASSQGSGGNSPLHF
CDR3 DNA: TGTGCCAGCAGCCAAGGATCCGGGGGGAATTCACCCCTCCACTTT

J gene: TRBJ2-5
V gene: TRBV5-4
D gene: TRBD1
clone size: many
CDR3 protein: CASSFYRGTQYF
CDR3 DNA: TGTGCCAGCAGCTTCTACAGGGGGACCCAGTACTTC

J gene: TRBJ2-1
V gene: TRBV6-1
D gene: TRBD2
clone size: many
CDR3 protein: CASSEWTSGYNEQFF
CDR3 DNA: TGTGCCAGCAGTGAGTGGACTAGCGGATACAATGAGCAGTTCTTC

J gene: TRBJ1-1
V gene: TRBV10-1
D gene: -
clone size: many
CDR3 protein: CASSENMNTEAFF
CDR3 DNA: TGCGCCAGCAGTGAGAATATGAACACTGAAGCTTTCTTT

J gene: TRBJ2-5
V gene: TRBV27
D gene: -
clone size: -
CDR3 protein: CASRPSRQTQETQYF
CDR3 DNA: TGTGCCAGCAGGCCCTCTCGACAGACACAAGAGACCCAGTACTTC

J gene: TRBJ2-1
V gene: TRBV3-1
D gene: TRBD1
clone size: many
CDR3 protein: CASSQEAPGQGAHEQFF
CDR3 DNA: TGTGCCAGCAGCCAAGAAGCCCCGGGACAGGGGGCTCATGAGCAGTTCTTC

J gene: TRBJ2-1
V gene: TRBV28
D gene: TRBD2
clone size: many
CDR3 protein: CASSPLGLAGARDEQFF
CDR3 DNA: TGTGCCAGCAGCCCTCTAGGACTAGCGGGAGCCAGGGATGAGCAGTTCTTC

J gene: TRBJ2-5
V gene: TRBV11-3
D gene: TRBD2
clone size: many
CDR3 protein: CASSLPAGGGETQYF
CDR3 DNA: TGTGCCAGCAGCTTACCAGCGGGAGGGGGAGAGACCCAGTACTTC

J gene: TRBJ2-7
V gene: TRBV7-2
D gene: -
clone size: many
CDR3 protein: CASSPRTAQGDEQYF
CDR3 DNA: TGTGCCAGCAGCCCTCGGACAGCTCAAGGGGACGAGCAGTACTTC

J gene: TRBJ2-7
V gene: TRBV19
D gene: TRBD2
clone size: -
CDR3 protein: CASTTGLAGDEQYF
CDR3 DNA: TGTGCCAGTACGACCGGACTAGCGGGAGACGAGCAGTACTTC

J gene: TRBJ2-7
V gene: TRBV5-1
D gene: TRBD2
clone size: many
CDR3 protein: CASSLVGSGRAMSYEQYF
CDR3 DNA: TGCGCCAGCAGCTTGGTGGGTAGCGGGAGGGCCATGTCCTACGAGCAGTACTTC

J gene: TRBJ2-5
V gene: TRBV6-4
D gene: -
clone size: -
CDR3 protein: CASRSGRGETQYF
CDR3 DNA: TGTGCCAGCAGATCAGGGAGAGGAGAGACCCAGTACTTC

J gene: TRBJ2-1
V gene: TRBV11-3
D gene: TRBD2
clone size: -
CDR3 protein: CASKLAGHNEQFF
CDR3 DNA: TGTGCCAGCAAATTAGCGGGACATAATGAGCAGTTCTTC

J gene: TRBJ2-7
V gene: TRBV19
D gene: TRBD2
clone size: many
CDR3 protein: CASSRGLAEHYEQYF
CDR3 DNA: TGTGCCAGTAGTAGGGGACTAGCGGAGCACTACGAGCAGTACTTC

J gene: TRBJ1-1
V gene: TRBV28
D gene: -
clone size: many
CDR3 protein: CASSWMVNTEAFF
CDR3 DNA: TGTGCCAGCAGTTGGATGGTGAACACTGAAGCTTTCTTT

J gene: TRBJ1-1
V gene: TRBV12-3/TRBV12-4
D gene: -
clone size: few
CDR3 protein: CASSFLGRDTEAFF
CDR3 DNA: TGTGCCAGCAGTTTTCTCGGGAGGGACACTGAAGCTTTCTTT

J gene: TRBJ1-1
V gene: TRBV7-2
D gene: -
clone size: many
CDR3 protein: CASSPGTLQAFF
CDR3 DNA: TGTGCCAGCAGCCCCGGGACACTTCAAGCTTTCTTT

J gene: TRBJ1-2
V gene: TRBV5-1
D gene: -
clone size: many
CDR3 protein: CASSLIQGVGGYTF
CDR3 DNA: TGCGCCAGCAGCTTAATTCAGGGCGTGGGAGGCTACACCTTC

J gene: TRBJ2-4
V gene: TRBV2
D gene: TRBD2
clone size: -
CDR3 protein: CANSWLAGGPGKNIQYF
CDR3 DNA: TGTGCCAACAGTTGGCTAGCGGGAGGGCCTGGCAAAAACATTCAGTACTTC

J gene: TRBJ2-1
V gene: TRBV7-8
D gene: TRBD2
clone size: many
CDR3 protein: CASSLGTSDYNEQFF
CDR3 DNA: TGTGCCAGCAGCTTAGGGACTAGCGACTACAATGAGCAGTTCTTC

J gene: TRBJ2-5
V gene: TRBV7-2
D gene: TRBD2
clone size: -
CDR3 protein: CASSFLAGARGGTQYF
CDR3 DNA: TGTGCCAGCAGTTTTCTAGCGGGAGCTCGGGGGGGGACCCAGTACTTC

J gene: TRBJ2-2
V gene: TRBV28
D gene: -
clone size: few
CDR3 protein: CASASYTGELFF
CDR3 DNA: TGTGCCAGCGCGTCTTACACCGGGGAGCTGTTTTTT

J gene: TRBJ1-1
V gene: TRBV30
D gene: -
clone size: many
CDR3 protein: CAWSGRGGEAFF
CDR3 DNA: TGTGCCTGGAGTGGTAGGGGTGGCGAAGCTTTCTTT

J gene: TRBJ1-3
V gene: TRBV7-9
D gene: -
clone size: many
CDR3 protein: CASSIRQASSGNTIYF
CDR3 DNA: TGTGCCAGCAGCATCAGACAGGCGAGCTCTGGAAACACCATATATTTT

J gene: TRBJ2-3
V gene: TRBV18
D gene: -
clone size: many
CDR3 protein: CASSPRFGTASTDTQYF
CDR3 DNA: TGTGCCAGCTCACCTAGATTCGGGACTGCTAGCACAGATACGCAGTATTTT